The sequence of this TCR beta chain was determined in a study of blood T cell repertoires in COVID-19. Germline V gene lookup returns CDR1 LGHNA and CDR2 YNFKEQ. Trimming removed 0 bases from V and 3 bases from J, with 11 bases in between. The CDR3 length is 15 residues. Original processing methods: Amplification from reference gene primers served as the basis for estimated nucleated cell counts. Assay: immunoSEQ multiplex PCR; the TCRdb copy retains only in-frame clones and omits some. V and J calls and clone size are as listed in that table; D and trimming were resolved from the DNA. The top ten hold over 1% of the sample, which has just under 300,000 clones, about 87% seen once.

The sample consisted of peripheral blood. The chain recombines TRBV4-2 with TRBJ1-2; D not resolved. This sequence originates from an older man with acute or convalescent COVID-19. The CDR3 loop is CASSQDAGKDYGYTF. The CDR3 DNA reads as TGTGCCAGCAGCCAAGACGCGGGCAAGGACTATGGCTACACCTTC.